These T cell receptor beta chains were read from a single sample in a study of T cell responses to AZD1222 COVID-19 vaccine. Measured with immunoSEQ multiplex PCR; TCRdb has only the in-frame clones, and not every one. The profile shows under 150,000 clones, around 85% of them singletons. Sequencing used peripheral blood, obtained on day 0 of AZD1222 vaccination. The receptors were gathered from an adult in good health. Each CDR3 is given with its conserved first and last residue. Fields, in order: J gene, V gene, D gene, clone size, CDR3 DNA, CDR3 protein. The D gene is left open where the match is weak. Part of the rows lack a size; the others show once, few, many or a class for expanded clones.

J gene: TRBJ2-5; V gene: TRBV5-1; D gene: -; clone size: -; CDR3 DNA: TGCGCCAGCAGCTCTATGTCGGGGGAAGGTATAGAGACCCAGTACTTC; CDR3 protein: CASSSMSGEGIETQYF
J gene: TRBJ2-7; V gene: TRBV3-1/TRBV3-2; D gene: TRBD2; clone size: -; CDR3 DNA: TGTGCCAGCAGCCAACTGGGGGTTCTAGCGGGAAACCTCTACGAGCAGTACTTC; CDR3 protein: CASSQLGVLAGNLYEQYF
J gene: TRBJ1-3; V gene: TRBV7-2; D gene: -; clone size: -; CDR3 DNA: TGTGCCAGCAGCTTAGCGTTAGCAGGGGCGGGAAACACCATATATTTT; CDR3 protein: CASSLALAGAGNTIYF
J gene: TRBJ1-2; V gene: TRBV12-3/TRBV12-4; D gene: -; clone size: -; CDR3 DNA: TGTGCCAGCAGGGCTTGGGGGGCCGGGGGCTACACCTTC; CDR3 protein: CASRAWGAGGYTF
J gene: TRBJ1-4; V gene: TRBV6-5; D gene: -; clone size: -; CDR3 DNA: TGTGCCAGCAGTTACGGGGCGGAAGGCCCTAATGAAAAACTGTTTTTT; CDR3 protein: CASSYGAEGPNEKLFF
J gene: TRBJ1-5; V gene: TRBV19; D gene: -; clone size: -; CDR3 DNA: TGTGCCAGTACGGGGGGTGGACAGCCCCAGCATTTT; CDR3 protein: CASTGGGQPQHF
J gene: TRBJ1-1; V gene: TRBV10-3; D gene: -; clone size: -; CDR3 DNA: TGTGCCATCAGTGCGACGAACACTGAAGCTTTCTTT; CDR3 protein: CAISATNTEAFF
J gene: TRBJ1-4; V gene: TRBV7-9; D gene: -; clone size: once; CDR3 DNA: TGTGCCAGCAGCCCTAGGTACTCACTTGCAACTAATGAAAAACTGTTTTTT; CDR3 protein: CASSPRYSLATNEKLFF
J gene: TRBJ1-5; V gene: TRBV10-3; D gene: -; clone size: -; CDR3 DNA: TGTGCCATCAGTGAGTCGGGGGGGGGAGAAGGTCAGCCCCAGCATTTT; CDR3 protein: CAISESGGGEGQPQHF
J gene: TRBJ2-3; V gene: TRBV5-4; D gene: TRBD2; clone size: -; CDR3 DNA: TGTGCCAGCAGCTTGGCGGGGCTAGCGGCTAGCACAGATACGCAGTATTTT; CDR3 protein: CASSLAGLAASTDTQYF